The T cell receptor (beta chain) described here comes from a study of T cells in narcolepsy. Across the study: Donors had narcolepsy type 1 or type 2, or were healthy controls.

This clone was observed a single time. The antigen is undetermined. Findings and caveats of the study: Autoreactive clone sequences were missing from some blood memory CD4+ repertoires. Autoreactive clonotypes reportedly recurred in blood of same and different patients, not controls. Same-patient CSF and blood CD4+ T cell clonotypes included HCRT-specific and TRIB2-specific autoreactive ones.

The data were produced by immunoSEQ multiplex PCR, yet TCRdb's version contains in-frame clones alone and is incomplete. The repertoire consists of tens of thousands of clones, with 65% to 85% occurring once and the leading ten covering around 1.1%. Trimming left V 6 bases short and J 2 bases short, with 7 bases between. The CDR3 is 13 amino acids. CDR1 and CDR2 from the germline V gene are SNHLY and FYNNEI. This chain uses TRBV2 with TRBJ1-4; D not certain. The sample was memory (CD45RA-) CD4+ T cells from blood. The TCR originated in a human donor in good health. This CDR3 reads CASRGQTNEKLFF. As DNA, the CDR3 is TGTGCCAGCAGGGGCCAGACTAATGAAAAACTGTTTTTT.